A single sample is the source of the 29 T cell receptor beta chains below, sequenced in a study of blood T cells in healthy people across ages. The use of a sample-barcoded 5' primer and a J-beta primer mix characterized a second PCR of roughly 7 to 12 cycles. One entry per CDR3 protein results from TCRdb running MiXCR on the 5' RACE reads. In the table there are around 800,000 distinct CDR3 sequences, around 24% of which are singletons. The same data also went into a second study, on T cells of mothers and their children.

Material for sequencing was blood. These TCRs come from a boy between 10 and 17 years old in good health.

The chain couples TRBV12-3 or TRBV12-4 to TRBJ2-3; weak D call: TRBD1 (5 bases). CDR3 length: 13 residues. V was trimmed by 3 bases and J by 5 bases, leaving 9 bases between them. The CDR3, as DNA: TGTGCCAGCAGTTTTCAGGGTGGAGATACGCAGTATTTT. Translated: CASSFQGGDTQYF.

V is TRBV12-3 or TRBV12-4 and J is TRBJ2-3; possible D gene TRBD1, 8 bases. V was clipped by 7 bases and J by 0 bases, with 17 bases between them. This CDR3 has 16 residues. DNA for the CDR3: TGTGCCAGCACCCAGGACAGGGAGGGTAGCACAGATACGCAGTATTTT. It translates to CASTQDREGSTDTQYF.

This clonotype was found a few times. The CDR3 loop reads CASSATGEAFF. Written as DNA, the CDR3 is TGTGCCAGCAGTGCCACAGGGGAAGCTTTCTTT. The chain couples TRBV2 to TRBJ1-1; weak D call: TRBD1 (6 bases). The V gene lost 4 bases and the J gene lost 8 bases, with 8 bases spanning the gap. This CDR3 has 11 amino acids. Germline CDR1 reads SNHLY; CDR2 reads FYNNEI.

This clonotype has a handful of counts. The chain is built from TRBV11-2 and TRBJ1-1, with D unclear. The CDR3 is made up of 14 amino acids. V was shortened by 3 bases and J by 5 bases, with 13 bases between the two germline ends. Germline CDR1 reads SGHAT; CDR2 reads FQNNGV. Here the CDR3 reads CASSFSVPRTEAFF. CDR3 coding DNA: TGTGCCAGCAGCTTCAGTGTCCCAAGGACTGAAGCTTTCTTT. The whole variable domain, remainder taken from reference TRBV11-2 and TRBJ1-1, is EAGVAQSPRYKIIEKRQSVAFWCNPISGHATLYWYQQILGQGPKLLIQFQNNGVVDDSQLPKDRFSAERLKGVDSTLKIQPAKLEDSAVYLCASSFSVPRTEAFFGQGTRLTVV.

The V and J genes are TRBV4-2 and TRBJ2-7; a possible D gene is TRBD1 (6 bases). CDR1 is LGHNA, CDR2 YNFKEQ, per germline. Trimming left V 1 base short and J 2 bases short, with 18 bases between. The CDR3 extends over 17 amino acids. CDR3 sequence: CASSQAGSAGDPYEQYF. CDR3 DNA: TGTGCCAGCAGCCAAGCAGGGTCGGCAGGGGATCCCTACGAGCAGTACTTC.

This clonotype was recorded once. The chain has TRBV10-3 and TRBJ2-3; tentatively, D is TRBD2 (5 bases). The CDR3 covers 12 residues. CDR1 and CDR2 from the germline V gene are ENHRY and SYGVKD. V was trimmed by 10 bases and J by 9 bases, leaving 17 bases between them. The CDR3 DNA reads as TGTGCCACCTGGACGGGGTGGGGAACGCAGTATTTT. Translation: CATWTGWGTQYF.

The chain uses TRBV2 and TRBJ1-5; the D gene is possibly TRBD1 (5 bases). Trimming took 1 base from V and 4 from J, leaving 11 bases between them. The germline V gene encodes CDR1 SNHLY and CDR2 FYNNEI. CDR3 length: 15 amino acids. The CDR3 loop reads CASSEEQGRNQPQHF. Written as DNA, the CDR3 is TGTGCCAGCAGTGAAGAGCAGGGCAGAAATCAGCCCCAGCATTTT.

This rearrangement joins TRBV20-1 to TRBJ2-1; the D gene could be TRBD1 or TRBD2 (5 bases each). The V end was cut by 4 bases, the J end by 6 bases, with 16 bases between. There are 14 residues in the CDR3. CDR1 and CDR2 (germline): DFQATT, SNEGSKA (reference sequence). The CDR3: CSANRDQRVNEQFF. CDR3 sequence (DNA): TGCAGTGCTAACCGGGACCAGCGCGTCAATGAGCAGTTCTTC.

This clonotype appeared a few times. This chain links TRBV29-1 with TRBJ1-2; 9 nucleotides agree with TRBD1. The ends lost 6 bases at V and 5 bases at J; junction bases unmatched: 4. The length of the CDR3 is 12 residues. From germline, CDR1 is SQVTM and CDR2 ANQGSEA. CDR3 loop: CSVSGQGYGYTF. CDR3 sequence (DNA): TGCAGCGTCTCGGGACAGGGTTATGGCTACACCTTC.

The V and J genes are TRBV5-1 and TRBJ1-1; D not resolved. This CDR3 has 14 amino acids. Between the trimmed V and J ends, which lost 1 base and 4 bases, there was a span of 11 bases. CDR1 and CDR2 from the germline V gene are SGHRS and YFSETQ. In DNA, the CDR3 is TGCGCCAGCAGCTTGATGGCCCGGGGCACTGAAGCTTTCTTT. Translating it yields CASSLMARGTEAFF.

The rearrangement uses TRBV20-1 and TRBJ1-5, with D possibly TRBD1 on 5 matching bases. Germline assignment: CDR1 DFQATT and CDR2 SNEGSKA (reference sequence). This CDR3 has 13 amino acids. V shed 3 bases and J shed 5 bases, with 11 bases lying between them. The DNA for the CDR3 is TGCAGTGCTAGGGGGACCGTTGATCAGCCCCAGCATTTT. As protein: CSARGTVDQPQHF.

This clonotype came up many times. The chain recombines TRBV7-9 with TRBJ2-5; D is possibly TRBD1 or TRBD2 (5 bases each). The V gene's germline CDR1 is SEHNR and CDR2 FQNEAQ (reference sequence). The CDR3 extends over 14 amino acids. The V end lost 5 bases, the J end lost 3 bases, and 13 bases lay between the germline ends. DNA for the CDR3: TGTGCCAGCAGCCCTGGAGGCAGGGAAGAGACCCAGTACTTC. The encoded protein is CASSPGGREETQYF.

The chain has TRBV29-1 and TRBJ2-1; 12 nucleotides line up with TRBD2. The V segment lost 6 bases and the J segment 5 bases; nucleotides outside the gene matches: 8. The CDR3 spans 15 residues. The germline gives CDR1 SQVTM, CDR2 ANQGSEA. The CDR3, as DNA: TGCAGCGTGATTGGGACTAGCGGGTCCGACAATGAGCAGTTCTTC. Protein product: CSVIGTSGSDNEQFF.

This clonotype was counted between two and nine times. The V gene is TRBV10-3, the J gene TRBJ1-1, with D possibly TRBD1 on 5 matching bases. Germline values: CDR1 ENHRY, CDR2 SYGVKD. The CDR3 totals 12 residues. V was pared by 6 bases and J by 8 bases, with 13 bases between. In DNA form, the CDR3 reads TGTGCCATCAGGGACGGTGAGGGGGAAGCTTTCTTT. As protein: CAIRDGEGEAFF.

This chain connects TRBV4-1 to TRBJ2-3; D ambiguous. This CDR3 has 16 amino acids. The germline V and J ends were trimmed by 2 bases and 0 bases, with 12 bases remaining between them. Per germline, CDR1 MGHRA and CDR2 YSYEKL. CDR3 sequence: CASSQIEVGSTDTQYF. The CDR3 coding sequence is TGCGCCAGCAGCCAAATCGAGGTTGGGAGCACAGATACGCAGTATTTT.

This chain's CDR3 is CASSLARGRTDTQYF. As DNA, the CDR3 is TGTGCCAGCAGTTTGGCCAGGGGGCGGACAGATACGCAGTATTTT. The chain joins TRBV28 to TRBJ2-3, with TRBD1 identical over 8 bases. V shed 3 bases, J shed 3 bases, and the junction held 5 bases outside the gene matches. The CDR3 is 15 amino acids. The germline gives CDR1 MDHEN, CDR2 SYDVKM. The full variable domain, rest sourced from reference TRBV28 and TRBJ2-3, is DVKVTQSSRYLVKRTGEKVFLECVQDMDHENMFWYRQDPGLGLRLIYFSYDVKMKEKGDIPEGYSVSREKKERFSLILESASTNQTSMYLCASSLARGRTDTQYFGPGTRLTVL.

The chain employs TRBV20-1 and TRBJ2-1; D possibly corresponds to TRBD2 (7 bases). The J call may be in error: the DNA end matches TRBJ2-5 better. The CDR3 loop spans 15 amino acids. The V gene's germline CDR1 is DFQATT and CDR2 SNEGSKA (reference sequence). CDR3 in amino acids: CSALLLGGAGETQYF. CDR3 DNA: TGCAGTGCTCTCCTTTTGGGGGGGGCCGGTGAGACCCAGTACTTC.

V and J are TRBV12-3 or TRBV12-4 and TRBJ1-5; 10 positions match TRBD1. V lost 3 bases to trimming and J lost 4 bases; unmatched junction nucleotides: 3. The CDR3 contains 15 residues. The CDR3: CASSFWTGGNQPQHF. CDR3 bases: TGTGCCAGCAGTTTTTGGACAGGGGGAAATCAGCCCCAGCATTTT.

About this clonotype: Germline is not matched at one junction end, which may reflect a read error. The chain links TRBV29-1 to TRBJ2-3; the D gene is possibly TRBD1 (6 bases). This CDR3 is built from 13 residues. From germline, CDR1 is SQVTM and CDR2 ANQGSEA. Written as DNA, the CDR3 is TGCAGCGTGGGGTTGGGGGACACAGATACGCAATATTTT. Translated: CSVGLGDTDTQYF.

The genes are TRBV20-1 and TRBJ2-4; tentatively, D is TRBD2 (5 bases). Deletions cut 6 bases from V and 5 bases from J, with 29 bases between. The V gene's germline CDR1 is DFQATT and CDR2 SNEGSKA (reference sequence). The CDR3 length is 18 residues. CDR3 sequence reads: CSADEGSPERWLENIQYF. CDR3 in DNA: TGCAGTGCCGACGAGGGTTCGCCCGAGCGTTGGCTCGAAAACATTCAGTACTTC.

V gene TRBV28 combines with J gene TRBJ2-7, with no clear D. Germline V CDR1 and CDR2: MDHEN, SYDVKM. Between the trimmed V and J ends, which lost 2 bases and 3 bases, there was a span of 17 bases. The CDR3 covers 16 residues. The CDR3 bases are TGTGCCAGCAGTTTAATGGGCGGCAGCCGCGGCTACGAGCAGTACTTC. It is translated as CASSLMGGSRGYEQYF.

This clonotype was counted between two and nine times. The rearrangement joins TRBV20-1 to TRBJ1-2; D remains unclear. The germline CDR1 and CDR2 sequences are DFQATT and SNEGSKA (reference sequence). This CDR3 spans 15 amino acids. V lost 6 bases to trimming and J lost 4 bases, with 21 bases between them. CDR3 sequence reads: CSAPLGSVRGYGYTF. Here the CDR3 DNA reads TGCAGTGCCCCTCTGGGTAGTGTGCGAGGCTATGGCTACACCTTC.

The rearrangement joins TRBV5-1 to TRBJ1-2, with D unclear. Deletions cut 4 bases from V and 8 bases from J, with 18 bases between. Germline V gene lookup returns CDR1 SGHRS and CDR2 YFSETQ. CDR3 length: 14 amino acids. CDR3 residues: CASSPGVVGIGYTF. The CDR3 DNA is TGCGCCAGCAGCCCTGGAGTCGTGGGAATCGGCTACACCTTC.

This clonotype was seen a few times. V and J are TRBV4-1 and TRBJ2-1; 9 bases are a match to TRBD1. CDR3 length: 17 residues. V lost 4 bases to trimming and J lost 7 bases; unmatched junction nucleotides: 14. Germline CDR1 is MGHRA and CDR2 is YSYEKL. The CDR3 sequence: CASSPYNGTGRRNEQFF. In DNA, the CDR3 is TGCGCCAGCAGCCCGTATAATGGGACAGGGAGGCGGAATGAGCAGTTCTTC.

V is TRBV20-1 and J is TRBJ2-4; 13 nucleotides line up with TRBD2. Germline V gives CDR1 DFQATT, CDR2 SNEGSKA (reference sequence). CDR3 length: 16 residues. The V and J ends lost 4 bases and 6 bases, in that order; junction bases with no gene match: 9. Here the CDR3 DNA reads TGCAGTGCTACCGGACTAGCGGGAGACGGGGGAAACATTCAGTACTTC. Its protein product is CSATGLAGDGGNIQYF.

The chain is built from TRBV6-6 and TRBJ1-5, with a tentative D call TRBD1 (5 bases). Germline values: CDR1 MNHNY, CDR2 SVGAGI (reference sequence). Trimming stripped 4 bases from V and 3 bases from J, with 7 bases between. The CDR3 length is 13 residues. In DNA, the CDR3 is TGTGCCAGCAGTTCGACAGACAATCAGCCCCAGCATTTT. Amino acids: CASSSTDNQPQHF.

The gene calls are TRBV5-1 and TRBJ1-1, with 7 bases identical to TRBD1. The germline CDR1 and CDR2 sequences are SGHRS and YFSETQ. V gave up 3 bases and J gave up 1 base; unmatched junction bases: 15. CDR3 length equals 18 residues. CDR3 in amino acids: CASSWPVTTGAPNTEAFF. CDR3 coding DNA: TGCGCCAGCAGCTGGCCCGTGACTACAGGGGCCCCGAACACTGAAGCTTTCTTT. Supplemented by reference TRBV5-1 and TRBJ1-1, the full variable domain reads KAGVTQTPRYLIKTRGQQVTLSCSPISGHRSVSWYQQTPGQGLQFLFEYFSETQRNKGNFPGRFSGRQFSNSRSEMNVSTLELGDSALYLCASSWPVTTGAPNTEAFFGQGTRLTVV.

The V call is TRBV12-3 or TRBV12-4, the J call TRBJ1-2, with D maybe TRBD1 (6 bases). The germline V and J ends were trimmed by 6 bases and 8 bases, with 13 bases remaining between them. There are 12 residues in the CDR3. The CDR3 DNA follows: TGTGCCAGCAGAAGACAGGCCTCGGGCTACACCTTC. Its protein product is CASRRQASGYTF.

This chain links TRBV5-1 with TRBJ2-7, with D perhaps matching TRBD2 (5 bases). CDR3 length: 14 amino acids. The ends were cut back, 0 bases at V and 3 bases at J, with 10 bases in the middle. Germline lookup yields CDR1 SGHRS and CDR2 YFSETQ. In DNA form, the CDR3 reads TGCGCCAGCAGCTTGGAGGGAGATTTCTACGAGCAGTACTTC. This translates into CASSLEGDFYEQYF.